The 19 T cell receptor beta chains below were found in one sample sequenced in a study of T-cell memory formation after mild COVID-19. TCRdb fed the 5' RACE reads into MiXCR, producing one record per CDR3 protein. The table shows under 200,000 distinct CDR3 sequences, with around a tenth occurring only once. Sequencing used PBMCs or a T cell subset sorted from them (not recorded which). Every receptor here comes from a man in his late teens or twenties who had mild COVID-19 (a few samples of this study predate the infection). Cell type and time point are not known.

This clonotype was counted a few times. The V and J genes are TRBV2 and TRBJ1-2, with D unresolved. The germline V gene encodes CDR1 SNHLY and CDR2 FYNNEI. The V and J ends lost 4 bases and 0 bases respectively, with 12 bases between them. There are 15 residues in the CDR3. CDR3 protein: CASSVVKEANYGYTF. CDR3 nucleotide sequence: TGTGCCAGCAGTGTTGTGAAGGAAGCTAACTATGGCTACACCTTC. The whole variable domain, remainder taken from reference TRBV2 and TRBJ1-2, is EPEVTQTPSHQVTQMGQEVILRCVPISNHLYFYWYRQILGQKVEFLVSFYNNEISEKSEIFDDQFSVERPDGSNFTLKIRSTKLEDSAMYFCASSVVKEANYGYTFGSGTRLTVV.

This clonotype appeared a few times. The rearrangement links TRBV4-2 to TRBJ2-7, with D perhaps TRBD2 (6 bases). This CDR3 region has 16 residues. V gave up 1 base and J gave up 2 bases, with 15 bases separating them. Germline CDR1 is LGHNA and CDR2 is YNFKEQ. CDR3 sequence reads: CASSQVVGGAAYEQYF. CDR3 sequence (DNA): TGTGCCAGCAGCCAAGTAGTTGGAGGGGCCGCCTACGAGCAGTACTTC.

This sequence joins TRBV3-1 and TRBJ1-2; D is unclear. The CDR3 has 12 residues. Trimming pared 1 base from V and 7 bases from J, leaving 7 bases between. Germline CDR1 and CDR2: LGHDT and YNNKEL (reference sequence). The CDR3 DNA follows: TGTGCCAGCAGCCAAGGTCTGGGTGGCTACACCTTC. Its protein product is CASSQGLGGYTF.

In this sample, this clonotype turned up many times. The chain links TRBV20-1 to TRBJ2-7; maybe TRBD2 (7 bases). The CDR3 contains 16 residues. Trimming removed 5 bases at V and 3 bases at J, with 23 bases between. CDR1 and CDR2 (germline): DFQATT, SNEGSKA (reference sequence). CDR3 loop: CSAPRSDGGPYYEQYF. The DNA for the CDR3 is TGCAGTGCTCCCCGATCTGACGGGGGGCCTTACTACGAGCAGTACTTC.

The table lists this clonotype with many counts. The chain carries TRBV6-2 or TRBV6-3 and TRBJ2-5, with D possibly TRBD2 on 5 matching bases. Trimming took off 2 bases at V and 5 bases at J, with 15 bases between the two ends. Germline V gives CDR1 MNHEY, CDR2 SVGEGT. The CDR3 contains 15 residues. CDR3 DNA sequence: TGTGCCAGCAGTTACGGACGGGGTTTGAGGGAGACCCAGTACTTC. Amino acid sequence: CASSYGRGLRETQYF.

The CDR3 here is CASSHTNYGYTF. CDR3 DNA sequence: TGCGCCAGCAGCCACACGAACTATGGCTACACCTTC. The V call is TRBV4-3, the J call TRBJ1-2; D call uncertain. Trimming left V 3 bases short and J 2 bases short, with 4 bases between. CDR1 is LGHNA and CDR2 is YSLEER in the germline V gene. This CDR3 is built from 12 residues.

The V call is TRBV5-4, the J call TRBJ2-5; tentatively, D is TRBD2 (5 bases). Per the germline V gene, CDR1 is SGHNT and CDR2 is YYREEE (reference sequence). V was shortened by 4 bases and J by 2 bases, with 9 bases between the two germline ends. This CDR3 spans 13 amino acids. CDR3 DNA: TGTGCCAGCAGCCGGGAATTTCAAGAGACCCAGTACTTC. This codes for CASSREFQETQYF.

This clonotype showed up many times. V and J are TRBV7-9 and TRBJ1-1; D call uncertain. The CDR3 is made up of 12 amino acids. The germline CDR1 and CDR2 sequences are SEHNR and FQNEAQ (reference sequence). V dropped 2 bases and J dropped 6 bases, with 7 bases sitting between them. The CDR3 nucleotides read TGTGCCAGCAGCTTAATTCGGGCTGAAGCTTTCTTT. This gives the protein CASSLIRAEAFF.

This clonotype turned up a few times. A junction end diverges from the germline sequence, so it may reflect a read error. The CDR3 DNA reads TGTGCTAGCAGCCCCGCTAGCGGGGAGACCCAGTACTTC. It specifies CASSPASGETQYF. The chain joins TRBV7-7 to TRBJ2-5; 8 bases are a match to TRBD2. CDR1 is SSHAT, CDR2 FNYEAQ, per germline (reference sequence). This CDR3 region has 13 residues.

This clonotype was counted between two and nine times. The chain links TRBV4-1 to TRBJ2-3; unclear D gene. Germline CDR1 reads MGHRA; CDR2 reads YSYEKL. There are 16 residues in the CDR3. V gave up 0 bases and J gave up 2 bases, with 12 bases separating them. The CDR3 here is CASSQDPPPSTDTQYF. DNA of the CDR3: TGCGCCAGCAGCCAAGATCCTCCCCCCTCCACAGATACGCAGTATTTT.

The chain employs TRBV7-2 and TRBJ1-2; weak D call: TRBD1 (5 bases). V lost 0 bases and J 3 bases, leaving 8 bases between the germline ends. The CDR3 sequence is 14 residues long. Germline-derived CDR1 and CDR2 are SGHTA and FQGNSA. CDR3 bases: TGTGCCAGCAGCTTAGCCAGGGAACACTATGGCTACACCTTC. Amino acids: CASSLAREHYGYTF.

The chain joins TRBV4-3 to TRBJ2-7, with 9 positions matching TRBD1. The CDR3 is made up of 15 amino acids. CDR1 and CDR2 (germline): LGHNA, YSLEER. The V and J ends lost 5 bases and 4 bases, in that order; junction bases with no gene match: 9. The CDR3 reads CASSKLGQGIYEQYF. The CDR3 coding sequence is TGCGCCAGCAGCAAATTAGGACAGGGGATATACGAGCAGTACTTC.

This clonotype was counted at least ten times. The V and J genes are TRBV27 and TRBJ1-6; D unresolved. The CDR3 totals 14 residues. Germline CDR1 reads MNHEY; CDR2 reads SMNVEV (reference sequence). Trimming removed 7 bases from V and 6 bases from J, with 13 bases in between. The CDR3 here is CASMVGSVNSPLHF. The CDR3 DNA follows: TGTGCCAGCATGGTGGGCTCTGTTAATTCACCCCTCCACTTT.

Only a few counts were recorded for this clonotype. The V and J genes are TRBV7-9 and TRBJ1-1; TRBD1 is a possible D gene (5 bases). There are 13 residues in the CDR3. Germline V lookup: CDR1 SEHNR, CDR2 FQNEAQ (reference sequence). Trimming stripped 5 bases from V and 6 bases from J, with 13 bases between. CDR3 loop: CASSTRWGPEAFF. In nucleotides, the CDR3 is TGTGCCAGCAGCACCCGCTGGGGCCCTGAAGCTTTCTTT.

The V gene is TRBV4-1, the J gene TRBJ1-2, with D hard to call. This CDR3 contains 13 residues. Germline-derived CDR1 and CDR2 are MGHRA and YSYEKL. The V end lost 5 bases, the J end lost 7 bases, and 14 bases lay between the germline ends. CDR3 loop: CASSFREFRGYTF. The CDR3 DNA reads as TGCGCCAGCAGCTTTAGGGAATTTCGTGGCTACACCTTC.

This clonotype was seen only a few times. This sequence joins TRBV2 and TRBJ1-2; D possibly corresponds to TRBD1 (6 bases). The CDR3 is made up of 12 amino acids. Germline lookup yields CDR1 SNHLY and CDR2 FYNNEI. V lost 8 bases, J lost 8 bases, and 15 bases lay in between. CDR3 amino acids: CASEGGLKGYTF. Written as DNA, the CDR3 is TGTGCCAGCGAGGGGGGCCTTAAAGGCTACACCTTC.

The gene calls are TRBV14 and TRBJ2-1; no reliable D call. Germline loops: CDR1 SGHDN, CDR2 FVKESK. CDR3 size: 15 residues. The V and J ends lost 0 bases and 3 bases respectively, with 9 bases between them. The CDR3, as DNA: TGTGCCAGCAGCCAAGATTTCGGCAGCTACAATGAGCAGTTCTTC. Amino acid sequence: CASSQDFGSYNEQFF.

This clonotype was seen more than once but under ten times. This rearrangement joins TRBV18 to TRBJ2-3, with TRBD1 identical over 8 bases. The germline gives CDR1 KGHSH, CDR2 LQKENI. V trimming: 0 bases; J trimming: 2 bases; junction bases outside the gene matches: 7. This CDR3 region has 17 residues. The CDR3 DNA reads as TGTGCCAGCTCACCACCTCCGGGACAGGCGGACACAGATACGCAGTATTTT. Its protein is CASSPPPGQADTDTQYF.

This clonotype came up a few times. The chain couples TRBV5-1 to TRBJ2-7; D is unresolved. The V gene lost 0 bases and the J gene lost 3 bases, with 7 bases spanning the gap. CDR1 is SGHRS, CDR2 YFSETQ, per germline. The CDR3 consists of 13 residues. CDR3 sequence: CASSLEPFYEQYV. CDR3 nucleotide sequence: TGCGCCAGCAGCTTGGAACCGTTCTACGAGCAGTACGTC.